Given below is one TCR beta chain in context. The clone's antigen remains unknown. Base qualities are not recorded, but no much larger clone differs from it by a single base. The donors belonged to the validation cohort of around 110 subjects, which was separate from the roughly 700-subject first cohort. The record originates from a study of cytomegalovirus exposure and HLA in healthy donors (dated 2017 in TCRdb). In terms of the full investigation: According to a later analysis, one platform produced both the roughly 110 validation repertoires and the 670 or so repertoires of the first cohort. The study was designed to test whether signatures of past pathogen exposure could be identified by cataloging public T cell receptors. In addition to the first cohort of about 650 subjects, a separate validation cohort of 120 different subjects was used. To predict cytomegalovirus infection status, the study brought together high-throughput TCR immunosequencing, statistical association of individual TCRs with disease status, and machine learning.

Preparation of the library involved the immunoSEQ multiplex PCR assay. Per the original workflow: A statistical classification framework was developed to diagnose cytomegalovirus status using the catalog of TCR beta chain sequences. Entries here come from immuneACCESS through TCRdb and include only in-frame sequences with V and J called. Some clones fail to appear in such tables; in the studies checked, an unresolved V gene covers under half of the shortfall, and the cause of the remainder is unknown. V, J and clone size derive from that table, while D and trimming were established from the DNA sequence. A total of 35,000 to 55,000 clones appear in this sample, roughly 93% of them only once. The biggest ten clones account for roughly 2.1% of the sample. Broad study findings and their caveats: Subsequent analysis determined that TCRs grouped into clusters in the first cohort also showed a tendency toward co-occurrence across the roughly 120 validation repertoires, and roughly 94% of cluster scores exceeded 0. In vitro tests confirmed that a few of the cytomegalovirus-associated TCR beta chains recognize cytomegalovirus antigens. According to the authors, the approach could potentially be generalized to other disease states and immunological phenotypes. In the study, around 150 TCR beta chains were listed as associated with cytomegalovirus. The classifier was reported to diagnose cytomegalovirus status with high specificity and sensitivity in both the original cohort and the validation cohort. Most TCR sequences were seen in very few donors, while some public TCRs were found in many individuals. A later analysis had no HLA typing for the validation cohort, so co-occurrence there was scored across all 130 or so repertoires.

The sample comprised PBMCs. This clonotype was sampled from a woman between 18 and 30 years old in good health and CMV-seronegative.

CDR3 loop: CAISSDPSSYNEQFF. The DNA is as follows: TGTGCCATCAGTAGCGACCCGAGCTCCTACAATGAGCAGTTCTTC. The rearrangement combines TRBV10-3 with TRBJ2-1, with no confident D gene call. A distance of 11 bases separates the germline ends of V and J, which lose 5 bases and 0 bases respectively. The CDR3 measures 15 amino acids from cysteine to phenylalanine. Here the CDR3 DNA is all that survives: 45 bases in frame from base 1. The germline V gene yields ENHRY for CDR1 and SYGVKD for CDR2.